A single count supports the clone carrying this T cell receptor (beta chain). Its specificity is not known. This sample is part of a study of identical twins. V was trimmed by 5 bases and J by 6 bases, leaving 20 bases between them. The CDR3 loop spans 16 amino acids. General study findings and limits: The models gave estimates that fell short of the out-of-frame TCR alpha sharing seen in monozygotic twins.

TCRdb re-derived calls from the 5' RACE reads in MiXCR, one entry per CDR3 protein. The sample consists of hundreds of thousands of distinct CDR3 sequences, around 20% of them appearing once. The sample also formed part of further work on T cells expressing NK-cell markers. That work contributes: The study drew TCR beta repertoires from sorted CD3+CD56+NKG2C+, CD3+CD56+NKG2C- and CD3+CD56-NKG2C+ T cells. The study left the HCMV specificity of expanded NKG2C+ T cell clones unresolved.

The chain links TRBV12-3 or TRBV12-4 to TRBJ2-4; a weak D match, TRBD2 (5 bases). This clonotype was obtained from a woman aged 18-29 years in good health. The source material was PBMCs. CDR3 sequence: CASSKHGRRVGNIQYF. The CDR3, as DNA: TGTGCCAGCAGTAAACATGGAAGGCGGGTGGGAAACATTCAGTACTTC.